This T cell receptor (beta chain) was captured in a study of cytotoxic CD8 clonotypes in ibrutinib-treated CLL. Background on the study: The sample average was 255,043 productive templates and tens of thousands of productive rearrangements.

Overall study results and limits: Baseline clonality was higher than in age-matched healthy donors and moved in step with circulating CD8+ T-cell counts.

TCRdb's copy holds only in-frame clones and misses some; the assay was immunoSEQ multiplex PCR. The sample includes nearly 300,000 clones, 60% to 80% of them seen just once. Comments on this clone: Its antigen is still unknown.

The clonotype comes from a human donor with chronic lymphocytic leukemia. Sample: PBMCs, taken at disease progression, from a patient treated with ibrutinib.

This chain's CDR3 is CASSPPPYNEQFF. The DNA of the CDR3 is TGTGCCAGCAGCCCGCCGCCCTACAATGAGCAGTTCTTC. The V gene is TRBV27, the J gene TRBJ2-1; D not certain. This CDR3 region has 13 residues. The V and J ends lost 6 bases and 2 bases respectively, with 8 bases between them. Per germline, CDR1 MNHEY and CDR2 SMNVEV (reference sequence).